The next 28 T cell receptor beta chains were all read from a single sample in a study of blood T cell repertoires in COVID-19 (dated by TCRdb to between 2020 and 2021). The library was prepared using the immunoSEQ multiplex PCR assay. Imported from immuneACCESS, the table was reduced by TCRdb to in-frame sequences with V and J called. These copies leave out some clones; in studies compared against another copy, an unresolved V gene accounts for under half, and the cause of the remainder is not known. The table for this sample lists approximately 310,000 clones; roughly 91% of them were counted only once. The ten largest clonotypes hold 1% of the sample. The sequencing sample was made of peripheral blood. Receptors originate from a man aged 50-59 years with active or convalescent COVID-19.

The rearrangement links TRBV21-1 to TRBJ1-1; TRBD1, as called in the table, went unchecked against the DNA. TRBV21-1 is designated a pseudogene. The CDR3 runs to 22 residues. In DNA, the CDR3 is TGTGCCAGCAGCAATACGCCCGAACAGGCCCCCCGGGCTGAAGGGGAGAACACTGAAGCTTTCTTT. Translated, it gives CASSNTPEQAPRAEGENTEAFF.

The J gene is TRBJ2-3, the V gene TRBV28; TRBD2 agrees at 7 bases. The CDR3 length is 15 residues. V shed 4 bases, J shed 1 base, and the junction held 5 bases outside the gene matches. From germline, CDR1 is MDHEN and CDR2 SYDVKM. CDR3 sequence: CASSSLAVGTDTQYF. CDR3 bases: TGTGCCAGCAGTTCCCTAGCGGTTGGCACAGATACGCAGTATTTT.

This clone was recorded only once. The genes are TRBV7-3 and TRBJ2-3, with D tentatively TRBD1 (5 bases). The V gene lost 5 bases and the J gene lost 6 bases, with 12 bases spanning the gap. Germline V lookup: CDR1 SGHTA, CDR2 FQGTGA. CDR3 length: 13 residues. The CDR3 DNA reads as TGTGCCAGCAGCCTTTGGGGCTCGGATACGCAGTATTTT. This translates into CASSLWGSDTQYF.

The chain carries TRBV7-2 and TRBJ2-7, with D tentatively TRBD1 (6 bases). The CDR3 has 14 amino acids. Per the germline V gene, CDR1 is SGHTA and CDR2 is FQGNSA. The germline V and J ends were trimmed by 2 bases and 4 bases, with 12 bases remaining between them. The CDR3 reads CASSLLTGTYEQYF. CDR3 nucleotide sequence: TGTGCCAGCAGCTTACTGACAGGTACTTACGAGCAGTACTTC.

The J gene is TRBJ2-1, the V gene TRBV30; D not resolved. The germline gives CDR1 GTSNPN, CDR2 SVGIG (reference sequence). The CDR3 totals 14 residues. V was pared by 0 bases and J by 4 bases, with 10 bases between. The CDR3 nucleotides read TGTGCCTGGAGTGTACAGAACTTTTACAATGAGCAGTTCTTC. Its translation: CAWSVQNFYNEQFF.

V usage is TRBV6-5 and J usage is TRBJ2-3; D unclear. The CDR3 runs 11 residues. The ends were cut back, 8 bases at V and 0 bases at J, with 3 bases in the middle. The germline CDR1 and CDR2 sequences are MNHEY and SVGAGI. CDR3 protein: CASGSTDTQYF. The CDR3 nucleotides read TGTGCCAGCGGCAGCACAGATACGCAGTATTTT.

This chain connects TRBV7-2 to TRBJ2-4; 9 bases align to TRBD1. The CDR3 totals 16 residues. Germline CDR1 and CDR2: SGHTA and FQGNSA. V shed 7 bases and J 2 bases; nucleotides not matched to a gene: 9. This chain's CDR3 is CASNPGQGDSKNIQYF. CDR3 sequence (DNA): TGTGCCAGCAATCCGGGACAGGGTGATTCCAAAAACATTCAGTACTTC.

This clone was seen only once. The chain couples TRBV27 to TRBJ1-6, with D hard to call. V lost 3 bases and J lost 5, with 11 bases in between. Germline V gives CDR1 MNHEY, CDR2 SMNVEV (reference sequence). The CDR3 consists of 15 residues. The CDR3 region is CASSFYSPDNSPLHF. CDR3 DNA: TGTGCCAGCAGTTTTTATTCGCCAGATAATTCACCCCTCCACTTT.

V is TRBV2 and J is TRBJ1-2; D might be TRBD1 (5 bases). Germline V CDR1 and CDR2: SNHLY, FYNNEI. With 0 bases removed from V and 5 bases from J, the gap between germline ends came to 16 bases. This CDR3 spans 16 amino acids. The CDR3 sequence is CASSEAPVGGEYGYTF. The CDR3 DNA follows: TGTGCCAGCAGTGAAGCGCCCGTTGGAGGGGAGTATGGCTACACCTTC.

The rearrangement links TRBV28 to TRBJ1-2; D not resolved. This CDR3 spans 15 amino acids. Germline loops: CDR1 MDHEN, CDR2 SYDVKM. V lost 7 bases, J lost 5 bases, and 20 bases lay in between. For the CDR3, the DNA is TGTGCCAGCAATTTTGGCTCGAGGCTGTTATATGGCTACACCTTC. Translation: CASNFGSRLLYGYTF.

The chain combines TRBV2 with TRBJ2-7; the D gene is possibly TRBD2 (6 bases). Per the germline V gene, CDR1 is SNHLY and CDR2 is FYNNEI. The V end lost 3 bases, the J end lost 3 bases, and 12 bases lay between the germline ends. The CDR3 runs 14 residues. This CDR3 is CASSEGGVGYEQYF. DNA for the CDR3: TGTGCCAGCAGTGAGGGCGGGGTCGGCTACGAGCAGTACTTC.

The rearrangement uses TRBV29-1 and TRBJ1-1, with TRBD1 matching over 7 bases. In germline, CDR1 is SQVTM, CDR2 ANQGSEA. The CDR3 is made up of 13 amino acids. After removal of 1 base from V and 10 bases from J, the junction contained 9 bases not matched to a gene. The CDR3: CSVEADRVGGAFF. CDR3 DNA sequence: TGCAGCGTTGAAGCCGACAGGGTCGGAGGAGCTTTCTTT.

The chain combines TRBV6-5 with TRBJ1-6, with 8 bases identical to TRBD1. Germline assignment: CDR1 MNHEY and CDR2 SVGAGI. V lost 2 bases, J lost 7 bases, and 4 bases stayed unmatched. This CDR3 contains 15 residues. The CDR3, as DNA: TGTGCCAGCAGTTACGGACAGGGCAAAAATTCACCCCTCCACTTT. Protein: CASSYGQGKNSPLHF.

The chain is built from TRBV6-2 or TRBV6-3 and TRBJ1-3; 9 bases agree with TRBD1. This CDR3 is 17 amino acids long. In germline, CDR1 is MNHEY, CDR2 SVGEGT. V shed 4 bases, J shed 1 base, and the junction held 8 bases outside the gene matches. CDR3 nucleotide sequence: TGTGCCAGCAGTTCCCGGACAGGGGTCGGGTCTGGAAACACCATATATTTT. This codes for CASSSRTGVGSGNTIYF.

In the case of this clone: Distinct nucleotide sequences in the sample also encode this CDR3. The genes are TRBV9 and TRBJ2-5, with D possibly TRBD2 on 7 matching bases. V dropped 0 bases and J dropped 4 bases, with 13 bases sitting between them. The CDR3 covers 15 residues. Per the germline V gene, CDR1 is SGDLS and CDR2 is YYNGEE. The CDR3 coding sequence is TGTGCCAGCAGCGTAGCCGGGGGGCTGGGAGAGACCCAGTACTTC. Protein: CASSVAGGLGETQYF.

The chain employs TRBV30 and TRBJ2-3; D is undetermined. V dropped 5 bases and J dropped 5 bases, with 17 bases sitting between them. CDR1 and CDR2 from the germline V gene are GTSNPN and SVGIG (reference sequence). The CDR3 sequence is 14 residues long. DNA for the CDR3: TGTGCCTGGGGTTCACTGGCAGGTCTAGATACGCAGTATTTT. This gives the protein CAWGSLAGLDTQYF.

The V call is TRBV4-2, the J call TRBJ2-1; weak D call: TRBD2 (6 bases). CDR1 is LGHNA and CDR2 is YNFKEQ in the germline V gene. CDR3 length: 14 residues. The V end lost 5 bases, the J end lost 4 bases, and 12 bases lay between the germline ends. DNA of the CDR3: TGTGCCAGCAGCTTCGGGACTGATTACAATGAGCAGTTCTTC. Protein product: CASSFGTDYNEQFF.

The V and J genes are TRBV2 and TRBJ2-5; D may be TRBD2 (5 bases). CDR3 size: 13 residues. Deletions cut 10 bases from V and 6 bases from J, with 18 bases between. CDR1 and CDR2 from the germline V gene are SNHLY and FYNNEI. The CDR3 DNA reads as TGTGCCACTTCATCGGGATCCATACAGACCCAGTACTTC. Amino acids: CATSSGSIQTQYF.

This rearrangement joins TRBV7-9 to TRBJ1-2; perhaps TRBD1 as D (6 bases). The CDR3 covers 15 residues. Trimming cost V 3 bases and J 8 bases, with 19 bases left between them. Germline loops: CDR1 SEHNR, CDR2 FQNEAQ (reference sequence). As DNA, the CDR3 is TGTGCCAGCAGCTTGCCGACGGGGGGGCAAAGAGGCTACACCTTC. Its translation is CASSLPTGGQRGYTF.

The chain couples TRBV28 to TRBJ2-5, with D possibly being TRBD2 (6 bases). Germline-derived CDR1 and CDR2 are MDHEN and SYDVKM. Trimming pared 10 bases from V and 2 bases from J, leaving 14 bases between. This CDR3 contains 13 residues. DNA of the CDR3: TGTGCCACCCAGGGTGGGGGGCAAGAGACCCAGTACTTC. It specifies CATQGGGQETQYF.

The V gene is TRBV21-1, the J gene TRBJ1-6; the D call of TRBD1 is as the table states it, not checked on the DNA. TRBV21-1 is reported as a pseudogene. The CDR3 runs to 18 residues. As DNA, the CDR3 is TGTGCCACCTCGCCTTTCACAGGGCTCGCGTTCCTTAATTCACCCCTCCACTTT. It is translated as CATSPFTGLAFLNSPLHF.

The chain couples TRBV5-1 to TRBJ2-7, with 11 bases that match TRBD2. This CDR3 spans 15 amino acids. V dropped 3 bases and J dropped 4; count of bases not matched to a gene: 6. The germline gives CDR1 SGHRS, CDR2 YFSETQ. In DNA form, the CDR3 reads TGCGCCAGCAGCTCACGAGCTAGCGGGGGGTACGAGCAGTACTTC. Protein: CASSSRASGGYEQYF. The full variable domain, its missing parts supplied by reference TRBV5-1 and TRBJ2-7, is KAGVTQTPRYLIKTRGQQVTLSCSPISGHRSVSWYQQTPGQGLQFLFEYFSETQRNKGNFPGRFSGRQFSNSRSEMNVSTLELGDSALYLCASSSRASGGYEQYFGPGTRLTVT.

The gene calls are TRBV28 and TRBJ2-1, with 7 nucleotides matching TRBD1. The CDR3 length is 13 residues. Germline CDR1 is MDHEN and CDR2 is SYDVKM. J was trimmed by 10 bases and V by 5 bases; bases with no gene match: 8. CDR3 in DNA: TGTGCCAGCAGTCTAAACCGGGACAGAGAGCAGTTCTTC. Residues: CASSLNRDREQFF.

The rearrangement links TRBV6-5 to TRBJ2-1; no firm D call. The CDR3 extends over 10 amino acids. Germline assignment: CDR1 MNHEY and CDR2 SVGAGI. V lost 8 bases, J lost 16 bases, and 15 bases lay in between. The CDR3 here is CASCYFGCFF. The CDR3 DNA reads TGTGCCAGCTGCTATTTCGGTTGCTTCTTC.

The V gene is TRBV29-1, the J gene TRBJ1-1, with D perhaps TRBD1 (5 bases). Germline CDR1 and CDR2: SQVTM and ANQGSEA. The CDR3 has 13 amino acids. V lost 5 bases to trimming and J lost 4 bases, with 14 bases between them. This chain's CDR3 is CSVSPGGGTEAFF. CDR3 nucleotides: TGCAGCGTTTCCCCCGGCGGGGGCACTGAAGCTTTCTTT.

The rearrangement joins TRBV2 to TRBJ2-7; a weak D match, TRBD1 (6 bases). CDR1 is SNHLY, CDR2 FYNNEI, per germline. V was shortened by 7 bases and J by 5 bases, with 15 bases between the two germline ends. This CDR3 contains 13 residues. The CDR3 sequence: CASTFGQSDEQYF. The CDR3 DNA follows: TGTGCCAGCACCTTCGGACAGTCGGACGAGCAGTACTTC.

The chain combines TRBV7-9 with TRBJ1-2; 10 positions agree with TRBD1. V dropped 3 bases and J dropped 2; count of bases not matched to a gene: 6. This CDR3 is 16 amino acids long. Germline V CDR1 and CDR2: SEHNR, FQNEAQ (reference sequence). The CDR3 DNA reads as TGTGCCAGCAGCTTCCGGGACAGGGGACGGAACTATGGCTACACCTTC. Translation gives CASSFRDRGRNYGYTF.

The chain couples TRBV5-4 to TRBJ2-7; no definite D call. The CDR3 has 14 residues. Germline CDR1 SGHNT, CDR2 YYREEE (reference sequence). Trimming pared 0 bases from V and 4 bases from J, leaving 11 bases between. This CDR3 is CASSLAWPRYEQYF. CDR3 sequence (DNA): TGTGCCAGCAGCTTGGCGTGGCCTCGTTACGAGCAGTACTTC.